The 13 T cell receptor beta chains below come from one sample, sequenced in a study of shared clonotypes between healthy human individuals. TCRdb's copy holds only in-frame clones and misses some; the assay was immunoSEQ multiplex PCR. The sample gives over a million clones, around 82% of which show up once; more than 0.55% is in the top ten. Sequenced: memory CD4+ T cells from PBMCs. The sample's subset: CD45RA-negative fraction. The receptor source for this set is a man aged 18 to 29 in good health. Some clones in this sample may be carry-over from other donors' samples.

This clone has only a few counts. This chain uses TRBV27 with TRBJ1-4, with D hard to call. CDR3 length: 13 residues. V was trimmed by 2 bases and J by 5 bases, leaving 6 bases between them. The germline V gene has CDR1 MNHEY and CDR2 SMNVEV (reference sequence). CDR3 coding DNA: TGTGCCAGCAGTTTACGGCGGAATGAAAAACTGTTTTTT. Amino acids: CASSLRRNEKLFF.

This clone came up once. The chain couples TRBV28 to TRBJ1-2; D is undetermined. The ends were cut back, 2 bases at V and 8 bases at J, with 15 bases in the middle. The CDR3 covers 14 residues. The germline CDR1 and CDR2 sequences are MDHEN and SYDVKM. This chain's CDR3 is CASSLLRFLGGYTF. CDR3 bases: TGTGCCAGCAGTTTACTCAGGTTTTTGGGCGGCTACACCTTC.

This clone was counted only a few times. This chain connects TRBV27 to TRBJ2-7; TRBD1 matches 11 bases. J lost 3 bases, V lost 4 bases, and 5 bases had no gene match. Germline V CDR1 and CDR2: MNHEY, SMNVEV (reference sequence). This CDR3 is 15 amino acids long. CDR3: CASSWAGTGGYEQYF. The CDR3, as DNA: TGTGCCAGCAGTTGGGCCGGGACAGGGGGCTACGAGCAGTACTTC.

This rearrangement joins TRBV10-3 to TRBJ2-4, with a tentative D call TRBD2 (6 bases). Looked up from germline, CDR1 is ENHRY and CDR2 is SYGVKD. V was trimmed by 0 bases and J by 0 bases, leaving 9 bases between them. This CDR3 is 16 amino acids long. CDR3 in amino acids: CAISESGGVAKNIQYF. The DNA for the CDR3 is TGTGCCATCAGTGAGTCGGGGGGTGTAGCCAAAAACATTCAGTACTTC.

The chain employs TRBV6-5 and TRBJ1-3; D ambiguous. V lost 5 bases to trimming and J lost 4 bases, with 12 bases between them. Germline values: CDR1 MNHEY, CDR2 SVGAGI. The length of the CDR3 is 14 residues. DNA of the CDR3: TGTGCCAGCAGTAGAGCATCCCTCGGAAACACCATATATTTT. It translates to CASSRASLGNTIYF.

This chain links TRBV2 with TRBJ2-1; 7 nucleotides align to TRBD2. This CDR3 has 15 amino acids. The V segment lost 11 bases and the J segment 2 bases; nucleotides outside the gene matches: 12. Looked up from germline, CDR1 is SNHLY and CDR2 is FYNNEI. The DNA for the CDR3 is TGTGCCCTGAGCAGGGCGGGGGTGACCTACAATGAGCAGTTCTTC. Translation gives CALSRAGVTYNEQFF.

The V call is TRBV28, the J call TRBJ1-2; 10 bases are shared with TRBD1. Germline V gene lookup returns CDR1 MDHEN and CDR2 SYDVKM. The CDR3 is made up of 16 amino acids. J gave up 3 bases and V 8 bases, and 12 bases lay outside the gene matches. Here the CDR3 DNA reads TGTGCCAGCGAGAGACAGGGGGCTTATACGGACTATGGCTACACCTTC. As protein: CASERQGAYTDYGYTF.

This chain links TRBV5-4 with TRBJ1-2; possible D gene TRBD1, 5 bases. CDR3 length equals 15 residues. Per germline, CDR1 SGHNT and CDR2 YYREEE (reference sequence). Deletions cut 4 bases from V and 5 bases from J, with 18 bases between. In DNA, the CDR3 is TGTGCCAGCAGCCCCCCCGGGACGGGAGTTTATGGCTACACCTTC. Translating it yields CASSPPGTGVYGYTF.

This clone has a count of ten or more. V is TRBV6-6 and J is TRBJ2-7; D unresolved. This CDR3 region has 15 residues. Germline lookup yields CDR1 MNHNY and CDR2 SVGAGI (reference sequence). The V end lost 0 bases, the J end lost 5 bases, and 14 bases lay between the germline ends. In DNA, the CDR3 is TGTGCCAGCAGTTACTCGCCGGGTCCTAGGCACGAGCAGTACTTC. Protein product: CASSYSPGPRHEQYF.

This chain links TRBV9 with TRBJ2-7, with D maybe TRBD2 (5 bases). Germline assignment: CDR1 SGDLS and CDR2 YYNGEE. Trimming left V 3 bases short and J 1 base short, with 8 bases between. The CDR3 extends over 13 amino acids. CDR3: CASSGTPSYEQYF. In DNA form, the CDR3 reads TGTGCCAGCAGCGGGACTCCTTCCTACGAGCAGTACTTC.

The chain is built from TRBV7-2 and TRBJ2-3; 7 bases match TRBD1. Unmatched junction bases numbered 5, after V lost 2 bases and J lost 3 bases. CDR3 length: 15 residues. Germline CDR1 SGHTA, CDR2 FQGNSA. The CDR3 DNA reads as TGTGCCAGCAGCTTAACAGGGGTGAGGACAGATACGCAGTATTTT. Translation gives CASSLTGVRTDTQYF. Full variable domain (rest looked up from reference TRBV7-2 and TRBJ2-3): GAGVSQSPSNKVTEKGKDVELRCDPISGHTALYWYRQSLGQGLEFLIYFQGNSAPDKSGLPSDRFSAERTGGSVSTLTIQRTQQEDSAVYLCASSLTGVRTDTQYFGPGTRLTVL.

With regard to this clone: This CDR3 is also generated by other DNA sequences in the sample. The rearrangement uses TRBV27 and TRBJ2-7; 7 nucleotides line up with TRBD1. Germline loops: CDR1 MNHEY, CDR2 SMNVEV (reference sequence). The CDR3 extends over 14 amino acids. Unmatched junction bases numbered 3, after V lost 4 bases and J lost 0 bases. In DNA form, the CDR3 reads TGTGCCAGCAGTTACAGGGACAGCTCCTACGAGCAGTACTTC. Its translation is CASSYRDSSYEQYF.

This clone was detected only a few times. The CDR3 protein is CASGLSSQPQHF. The DNA for the CDR3 is TGTGCCAGCGGCTTGTCGAGTCAGCCCCAGCATTTT. The J gene is TRBJ1-5, the V gene TRBV28; D not certain. The ends were cut back, 8 bases at V and 6 bases at J, with 11 bases in the middle. Germline V gene lookup returns CDR1 MDHEN and CDR2 SYDVKM. The CDR3 loop spans 12 amino acids.